A single sample gave rise to the 22 T cell receptor beta chains below, sequenced in a study of regulatory T cells in long-lasting Graves disease. Time point reported: newly diagnosed GD, antithyroid drugs for less than 3 months. PBMC RNA served as the TCR library source. Building the TCR beta libraries relied on iRepertoire HTBI primers, and CDR3 regions underwent Arm-PCR. TCRdb analysed the multiplex PCR reads with MiXCR anew, one entry per CDR3 protein. The table has hundreds of thousands of distinct CDR3 sequences, roughly a sixth seen once. The material was peripheral blood mononuclear cells (PBMCs), obtained at new diagnosis, from a patient treated with antithyroid drugs. The receptors shown here come from a female donor with Graves disease.

This clonotype was observed a few times. The J gene is TRBJ2-3, the V gene TRBV28; perhaps D is TRBD1 or TRBD2 (5 bases each). This CDR3 spans 14 amino acids. The ends were cut back, 4 bases at V and 7 bases at J, with 15 bases in the middle. From germline, CDR1 is MDHEN and CDR2 SYDVKM. CDR3 protein: CASSSMGDGYTQYF. The CDR3 DNA reads as TGTGCCAGCAGTTCCATGGGGGACGGATATACGCAGTATTTT.

This clonotype was counted at least ten times. The chain carries TRBV7-2 and TRBJ1-2; D may be TRBD1 (6 bases). Per the germline V gene, CDR1 is SGHTA and CDR2 is FQGNSA. V was cut by 3 bases and J by 1 base, with 21 bases left in between. The CDR3 is made up of 18 amino acids. CDR3 region: CASSFSSGQQSINYGYTF. In nucleotides, the CDR3 is TGTGCCAGCAGCTTTTCCTCGGGACAACAGTCTATTAACTATGGCTACACCTTC. The variable domain in full, completed from reference TRBV7-2 and TRBJ1-2, reads GAGVSQSPSNKVTEKGKDVELRCDPISGHTALYWYRQSLGQGLEFLIYFQGNSAPDKSGLPSDRFSAERTGGSVSTLTIQRTQQEDSAVYLCASSFSSGQQSINYGYTFGSGTRLTVV.

This clonotype has only one observation. V and J are TRBV12-3 or TRBV12-4 and TRBJ2-3, with D perhaps TRBD2 (6 bases). The CDR3 sequence is 15 residues long. The V end was cut by 6 bases, the J end by 0 bases, with 13 bases between. The CDR3 protein is CASSQRAASTDTQYF. The CDR3 bases are TGTGCCAGCAGCCAGCGGGCCGCTAGCACAGATACGCAGTATTTT.

Details on this clonotype: A single base is all that separates this from a far larger clone, so a read error is likely. This rearrangement joins TRBV12-3 or TRBV12-4 to TRBJ2-1; D might be TRBD1 (6 bases). V lost 6 bases to trimming and J lost 10 bases, with 22 bases between them. The CDR3 is made up of 15 amino acids. In nucleotides, the CDR3 is TGTGCCAGCAGCCATAGTTTCAGGGGATCGAACGAGCAGTTCTTC. It is translated as CASSHSFRGSNEQFF.

V and J are TRBV27 and TRBJ2-4, with a possible D match to TRBD1 (5 bases). The V and J ends lost 6 bases and 1 base respectively, with 10 bases between them. CDR1 is MNHEY, CDR2 SMNVEV, per germline (reference sequence). The CDR3 spans 14 residues. CDR3 in DNA: TGTGCCAGCAGGCTATCAGGGGCCAAAAACATTCAGTACTTC. It yields the protein CASRLSGAKNIQYF.

This clonotype occurred a few times. The gene calls are TRBV29-1 and TRBJ1-1; 7 bases align to TRBD1. The CDR3 consists of 13 residues. CDR1 is SQVTM and CDR2 is ANQGSEA in the germline V gene. With V trimmed by 6 bases and J by 4 bases, 8 bases remained unmatched. Written as DNA, the CDR3 is TGCAGCGTCCGAACCGACAGGGTCACTGAAGCTTTCTTT. Translated, it gives CSVRTDRVTEAFF.

The chain links TRBV4-2 to TRBJ2-1; 10 bases map to TRBD2. The CDR3 covers 16 residues. The trim removed 3 bases at V and 7 bases at J, leaving 9 bases unmatched. Germline-derived CDR1 and CDR2 are LGHNA and YNFKEQ. The CDR3 here is CASSQVSGGEQNEQFF. The CDR3 DNA sequence: TGTGCCAGCAGCCAGGTCAGCGGGGGGGAACAAAATGAGCAGTTCTTC.

This clonotype was observed many times. This chain links TRBV18 with TRBJ1-2; 8 bases match TRBD1. J lost 2 bases, V lost 8 bases, and 10 bases had no gene match. This CDR3 contains 15 residues. Germline CDR1 is KGHSH and CDR2 is LQKENI. The CDR3 bases are TGTGCCAGCAGCCCCCGGGACAGGCCCAACTATGGCTACACCTTC. This encodes CASSPRDRPNYGYTF.

The chain has TRBV12-3 or TRBV12-4 and TRBJ2-2, with D unclear. V was clipped by 7 bases and J by 10 bases, with 13 bases between them. This CDR3 region has 12 residues. CDR3 loop: CASTSPPTELFF. The CDR3 DNA reads as TGTGCCAGCACCTCCCCACCGACGGAGCTGTTTTTT.

This chain connects TRBV10-3 to TRBJ2-7, with 10 bases identical to TRBD2. This CDR3 comprises 15 residues. Germline V gives CDR1 ENHRY, CDR2 SYGVKD. Trimming removed 11 bases from V and 2 bases from J; junction bases left unmatched: 12. The CDR3 DNA reads as TGTGCCGCAGCGGGAGGGCCCGCTGGAACCTACGAGCAGTACTTC. Translating it yields CAAAGGPAGTYEQYF.

At least ten counts were recorded for this clonotype. The V call is TRBV7-2, the J call TRBJ2-1; 9 nucleotides agree with TRBD2. V lost 4 bases to trimming and J lost 9 bases; unmatched junction nucleotides: 10. Germline CDR1 reads SGHTA; CDR2 reads FQGNSA. The CDR3 sequence is 15 residues long. Here the CDR3 DNA reads TGTGCCAGCAGCTACTCTAGCGGGGTTGGGGGTGAGCAGTTCTTC. Translation gives CASSYSSGVGGEQFF.

A note on this clonotype: A much larger clone is a single base away; this may be a read error. The chain links TRBV6-2 or TRBV6-3 to TRBJ1-2; 9 bases fit TRBD1. V lost 5 bases and J lost 7; bases outside the gene matches: 11. This CDR3 has 15 amino acids. CDR1 is MNHEY and CDR2 is SVGEGT in the germline V gene. CDR3 protein: CASSRGWDRDSGYTF. The CDR3 nucleotides read TGTGCCAGCAGTCGCGGTTGGGACAGGGATTCTGGCTACACCTTC.

This clonotype showed up many times. The chain has TRBV7-9 and TRBJ2-1, with D hard to call. Germline V gene sequence: CDR1 SEHNR, CDR2 FQNEAQ (reference sequence). V gave up 4 bases and J gave up 9 bases, with 10 bases separating them. The CDR3 has 12 residues. The CDR3 loop is CASSSDTPEQFF. In DNA, the CDR3 is TGTGCCAGCAGCTCAGACACCCCTGAGCAGTTCTTC.

This clonotype was detected ten times or more. The J gene is TRBJ1-2, the V gene TRBV3-1; 10 nucleotides agree with TRBD1. V shed 4 bases and J 9 bases; nucleotides not matched to a gene: 8. CDR3 length: 14 amino acids. Germline CDR1 and CDR2: LGHDT and YNNKEL (reference sequence). This chain's CDR3 is CASSPRDRGNSYTF. Here the CDR3 DNA reads TGTGCCAGCAGCCCCCGGGACAGGGGCAACAGCTACACCTTC.

At least ten counts were recorded for this clonotype. The gene calls are TRBV29-1 and TRBJ2-3, with no clear D. V lost 0 bases, J lost 0 bases, and 4 bases lay in between. The germline gives CDR1 SQVTM, CDR2 ANQGSEA. CDR3 length: 13 amino acids. CDR3 protein: CSVEDGSTDTQYF. The CDR3 region has the DNA TGCAGCGTTGAAGACGGGAGCACAGATACGCAGTATTTT.

A few counts support this clonotype. Possible read error: a much larger clone is one base away. The chain carries TRBV6-2 or TRBV6-3 and TRBJ2-2; TRBD2 matches 8 bases. Germline-derived CDR1 and CDR2 are MNHEY and SVGEGT. This CDR3 spans 17 amino acids. The CDR3 DNA reads TGTGCCAGCAGTTACGGACCCTCTCGCGGGAGGAGCGGGGAGCTGTCTTTT. Amino acids: CASSYGPSRGRSGELSF.

This clonotype was counted at least ten times. The DNA of the CDR3 is TGTGCCAGTAGTCCCGCTAATGAAAAACTGTTTTTT. Translation: CASSPANEKLFF. The J gene is TRBJ1-4, the V gene TRBV19; D ambiguous. This CDR3 is 12 amino acids long. Trimming left V 5 bases short and J 3 bases short, with 4 bases between. Per germline, CDR1 LNHDA and CDR2 SQIVND (reference sequence).

This chain's CDR3 is CSASSSADYGYTF. The CDR3 nucleotides read TGCAGTGCTAGTTCTTCTGCTGACTATGGCTACACCTTC. The chain carries TRBV20-1 and TRBJ1-2; no clear D. Germline lookup yields CDR1 DFQATT and CDR2 SNEGSKA (reference sequence). The V and J ends lost 3 bases and 3 bases respectively, with 11 bases between them. CDR3 size: 13 residues.

In this sample, this clonotype turned up once. A read error is likely here: a far larger clone is one base away. The chain is built from TRBV6-8 and TRBJ2-7; 7 bases agree with TRBD2. Germline lookup yields CDR1 MNHGY and CDR2 SAAAGT. The V and J ends lost 4 bases and 5 bases, in that order; junction bases with no gene match: 8. The length of the CDR3 is 14 residues. As DNA, the CDR3 is TGTGCCAGCAGTTTCGGTGCGGGGGTGGACGAGCAGTACTTC. It translates to CASSFGAGVDEQYF.

About this clonotype: With only one base between it and a far larger clone, this is likely a read error. This chain uses TRBV7-9 with TRBJ2-3; a weak D match, TRBD2 (6 bases). The CDR3 totals 17 residues. Per germline, CDR1 SEHNR and CDR2 FQNEAQ (reference sequence). Trimming cost V 1 base and J 2 bases, with 16 bases left between them. CDR3 sequence: CASSLDTLGLSTDTQYF. CDR3 nucleotide sequence: TGTGCCAGCAGCTTAGATACGCTGGGACTTTCCACAGATACGCAGTATTTT.

The sample holds many counts of this clonotype. The DNA for the CDR3 is TGTGCCAGCACCCGGGACACTAACTCCTACGAGCAGTACTTC. Protein product: CASTRDTNSYEQYF. The J gene is TRBJ2-7, the V gene TRBV2; possible D gene TRBD1, 6 bases. The germline gives CDR1 SNHLY, CDR2 FYNNEI. The germline V and J ends were trimmed by 7 bases and 0 bases, with 13 bases remaining between them. CDR3 size: 14 residues.

This clonotype was detected many times. The chain is built from TRBV5-5 and TRBJ1-2; D remains ambiguous. V was pared by 3 bases and J by 0 bases, with 9 bases between. Germline CDR1 is SGHKS and CDR2 is YYEKEE (reference sequence). CDR3 length equals 14 residues. CDR3 residues: CASSSRETNYGYTF. CDR3 DNA: TGTGCCAGCAGCTCCAGAGAAACTAACTATGGCTACACCTTC.